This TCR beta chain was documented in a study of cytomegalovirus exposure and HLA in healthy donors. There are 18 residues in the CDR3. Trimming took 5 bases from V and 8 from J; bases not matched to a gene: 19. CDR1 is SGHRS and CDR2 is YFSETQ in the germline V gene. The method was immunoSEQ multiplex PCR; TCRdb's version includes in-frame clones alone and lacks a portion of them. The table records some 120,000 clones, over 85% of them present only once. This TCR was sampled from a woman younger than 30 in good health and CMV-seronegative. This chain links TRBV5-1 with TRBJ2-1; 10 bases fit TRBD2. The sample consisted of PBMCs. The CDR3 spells CASRIPLISGGNPDEQFF. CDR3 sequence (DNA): TGCGCCAGCAGGATCCCCTTAATTAGCGGGGGGAACCCCGATGAGCAGTTCTTC. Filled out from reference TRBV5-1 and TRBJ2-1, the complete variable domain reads KAGVTQTPRYLIKTRGQQVTLSCSPISGHRSVSWYQQTPGQGLQFLFEYFSETQRNKGNFPGRFSGRQFSNSRSEMNVSTLELGDSALYLCASRIPLISGGNPDEQFFGPGTRLTVL.